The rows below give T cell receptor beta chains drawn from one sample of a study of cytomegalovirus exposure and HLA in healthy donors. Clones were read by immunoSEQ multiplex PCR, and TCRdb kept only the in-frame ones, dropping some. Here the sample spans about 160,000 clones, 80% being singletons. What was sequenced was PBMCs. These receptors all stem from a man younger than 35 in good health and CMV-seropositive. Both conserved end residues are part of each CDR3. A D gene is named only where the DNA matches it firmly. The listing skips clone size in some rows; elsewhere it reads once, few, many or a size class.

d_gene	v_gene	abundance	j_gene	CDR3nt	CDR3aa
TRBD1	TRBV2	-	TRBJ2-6	TGTGCCCACCCGGACAGGGGGCAAACCTCTGGGGCCAACGTCCTGACTTTC	CAHPDRGQTSGANVLTF
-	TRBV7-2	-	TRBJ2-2	TGTGCCAGCAGTTCATACACCGGGGAGCTGTTTTTT	CASSSYTGELFF
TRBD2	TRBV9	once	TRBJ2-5	TGTGCCAGCAGCGTAGCCGGCGGGGGAGGGACCCAGTACTTC	CASSVAGGGGTQYF
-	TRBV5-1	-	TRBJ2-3	TGCGCCAGCAGCTTGGCAGGGGCAGATACGCAGTATTTT	CASSLAGADTQYF
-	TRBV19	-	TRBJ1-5	TGTGCCAGTAGTCTCCATAGCCGAGACAGATATAGCAATCAGCCCCAGCATTTT	CASSLHSRDRYSNQPQHF
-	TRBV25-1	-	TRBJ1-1	TGTGCCAGCAGTGAGGTCGCAGGGGCCGAAGCTTTCTTT	CASSEVAGAEAFF
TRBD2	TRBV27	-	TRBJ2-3	TGTGCCAGCAGTGGGAGGGCAGATACGCAGTATTTT	CASSGRADTQYF
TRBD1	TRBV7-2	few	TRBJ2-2	TGTGCCAGCAGCTCCGACAGGGTCGGGGAGCTGTTTTTT	CASSSDRVGELFF
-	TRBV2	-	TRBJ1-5	TGTGCCAGCAGTGAAATAGGAATTCGCGGGAGCAATCAGCCCCAGCATTTT	CASSEIGIRGSNQPQHF
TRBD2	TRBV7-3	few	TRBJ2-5	TGTGCCAGCAGTCTCGGGGTAGCGGGAGGTGGAGAGACCCAGTACTTC	CASSLGVAGGGETQYF
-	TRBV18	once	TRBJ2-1	TGTGCCAGCTCACCAAGGACAGACAATGAGCAGTTCTTC	CASSPRTDNEQFF
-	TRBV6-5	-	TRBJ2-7	TGTGCCAGCAGTTTGGTGCCAGGGGTACACGAGCAGTACTTC	CASSLVPGVHEQYF
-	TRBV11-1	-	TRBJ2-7	TGTGCCAGCAGTGTGGGGCGCGAGCAGTACTTC	CASSVGREQYF
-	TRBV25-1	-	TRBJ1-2	TGTGCCAGAAGTACCCCGCCAGGGCCTTCCTACTATGGCTACACCTTC	CARSTPPGPSYYGYTF
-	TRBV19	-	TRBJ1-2	TGTGCCAGTAGCTGGACAGAGTATGGCTACACCTTC	CASSWTEYGYTF
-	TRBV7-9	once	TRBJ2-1	TGTGCCAGCAGCTTAGCACCTTCGGGCAATGAGCAGTTCTTC	CASSLAPSGNEQFF
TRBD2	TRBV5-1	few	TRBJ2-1	TGCGCCAGCAGCTCGAGACTAGCACACAATGAGCAGTTCTTC	CASSSRLAHNEQFF
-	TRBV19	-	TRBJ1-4	TGTGCCAGTAGCGAGATTATGGAAAAACTGTTTTTT	CASSEIMEKLFF
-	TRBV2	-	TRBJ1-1	TGTGCCAGCAGTACCCTAGGGGGAACTGAAGCTTTCTTT	CASSTLGGTEAFF
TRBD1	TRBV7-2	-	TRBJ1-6	TGTGCCAGCAGCTTAGAAAGGACAGGGGCAGGTTCACCCCTCCACTTT	CASSLERTGAGSPLHF
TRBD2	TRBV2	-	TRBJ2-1	TGTGCCAGCAGTGGGACTAGCGGTCGTGAGCAGTTCTTC	CASSGTSGREQFF
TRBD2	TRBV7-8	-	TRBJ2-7	TGTGCCAGCAGCTTGTCTTCTACTAGCGGATTTCCCTACGAGCAGTACTTC	CASSLSSTSGFPYEQYF
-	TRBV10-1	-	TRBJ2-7	TGCGCCAGCAGCCGATCCCCGTCGGTATACGAGCAGTACTTC	CASSRSPSVYEQYF